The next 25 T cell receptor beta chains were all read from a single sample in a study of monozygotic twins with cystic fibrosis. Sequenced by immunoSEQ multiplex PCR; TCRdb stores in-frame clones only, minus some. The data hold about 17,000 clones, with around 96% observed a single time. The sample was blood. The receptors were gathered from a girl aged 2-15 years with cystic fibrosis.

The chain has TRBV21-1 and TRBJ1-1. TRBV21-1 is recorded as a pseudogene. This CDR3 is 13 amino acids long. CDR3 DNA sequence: TGTGCCTTCGGGCGGCATTTGAACACTGAAGCTTTCTTT. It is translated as CAFGRHLNTEAFF.

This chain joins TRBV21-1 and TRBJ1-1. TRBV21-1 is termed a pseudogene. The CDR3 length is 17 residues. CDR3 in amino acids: CASSIRYTEEFGTEAFF. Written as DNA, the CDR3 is TGTGCCAGCAGCATTAGGTATACAGAGGAGTTTGGCACTGAAGCTTTCTTT.

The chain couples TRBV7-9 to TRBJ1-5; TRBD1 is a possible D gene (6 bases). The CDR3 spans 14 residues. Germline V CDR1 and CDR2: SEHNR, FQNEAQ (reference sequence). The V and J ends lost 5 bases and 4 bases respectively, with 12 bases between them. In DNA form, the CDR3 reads TGTGCCAGCAGCAAACAGGGATGGAATCAGCCCCAGCATTTT. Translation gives CASSKQGWNQPQHF.

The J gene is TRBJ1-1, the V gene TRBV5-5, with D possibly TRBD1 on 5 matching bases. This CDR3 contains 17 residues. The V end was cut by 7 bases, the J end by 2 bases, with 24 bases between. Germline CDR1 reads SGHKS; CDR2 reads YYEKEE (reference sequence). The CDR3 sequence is CASRWTPRGINNTEAFF. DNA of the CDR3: TGTGCCAGCCGATGGACACCGCGAGGGATCAACAACACTGAAGCTTTCTTT. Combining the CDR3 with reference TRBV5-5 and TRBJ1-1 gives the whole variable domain DAGVTQSPTHLIKTRGQQVTLRCSPISGHKSVSWYQQVLGQGPQFIFQYYEKEERGRGNFPDRFSARQFPNYSSELNVNALLLGDSALYLCASRWTPRGINNTEAFFGQGTRLTVV.

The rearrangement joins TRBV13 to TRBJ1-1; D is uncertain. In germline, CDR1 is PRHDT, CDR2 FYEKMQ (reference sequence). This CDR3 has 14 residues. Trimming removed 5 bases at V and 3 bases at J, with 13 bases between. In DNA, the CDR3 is TGTGCCAGCAGCCTAGAGGACGGATACACTGAAGCTTTCTTT. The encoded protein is CASSLEDGYTEAFF. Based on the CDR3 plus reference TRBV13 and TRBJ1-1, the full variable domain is AAGVIQSPRHLIKEKRETATLKCYPIPRHDTVYWYQQGPGQDPQFLISFYEKMQSDKGSIPDRFSAQQFSDYHSELNMSSLELGDSALYFCASSLEDGYTEAFFGQGTRLTVV.

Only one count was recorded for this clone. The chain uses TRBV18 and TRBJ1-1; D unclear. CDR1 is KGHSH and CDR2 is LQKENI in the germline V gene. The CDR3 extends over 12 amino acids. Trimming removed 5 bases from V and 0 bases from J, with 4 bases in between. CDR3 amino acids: CASSTVNTEAFF. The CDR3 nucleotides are TGTGCCAGCTCAACAGTGAACACTGAAGCTTTCTTT.

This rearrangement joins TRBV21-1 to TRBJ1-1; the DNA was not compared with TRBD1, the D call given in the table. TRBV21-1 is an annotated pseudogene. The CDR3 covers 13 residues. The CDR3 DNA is TGTGCCAGCAGCACCCAGACAGGCCAAGAAGCTTTCTTT. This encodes CASSTQTGQEAFF.

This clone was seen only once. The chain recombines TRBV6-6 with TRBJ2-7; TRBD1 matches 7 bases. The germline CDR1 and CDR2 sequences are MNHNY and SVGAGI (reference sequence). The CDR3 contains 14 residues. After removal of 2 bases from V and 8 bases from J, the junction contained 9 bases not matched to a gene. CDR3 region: CASSYTTGNGQQYF. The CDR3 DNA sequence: TGTGCCAGCAGTTACACGACAGGGAATGGCCAGCAGTACTTC.

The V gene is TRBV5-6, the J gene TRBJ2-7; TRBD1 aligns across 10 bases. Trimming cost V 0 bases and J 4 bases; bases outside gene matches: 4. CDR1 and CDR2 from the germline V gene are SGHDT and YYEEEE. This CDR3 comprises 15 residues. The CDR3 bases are TGTGCCAGCAGCTTGGACCCGGGACAGGGGTACGAGCAGTACTTC. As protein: CASSLDPGQGYEQYF.

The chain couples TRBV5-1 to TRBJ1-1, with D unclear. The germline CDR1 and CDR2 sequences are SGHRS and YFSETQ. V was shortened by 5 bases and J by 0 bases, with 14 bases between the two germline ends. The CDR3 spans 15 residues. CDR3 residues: CASRGAVLMNTEAFF. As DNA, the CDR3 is TGCGCCAGCAGAGGCGCAGTCCTTATGAACACTGAAGCTTTCTTT. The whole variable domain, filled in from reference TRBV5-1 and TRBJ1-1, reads KAGVTQTPRYLIKTRGQQVTLSCSPISGHRSVSWYQQTPGQGLQFLFEYFSETQRNKGNFPGRFSGRQFSNSRSEMNVSTLELGDSALYLCASRGAVLMNTEAFFGQGTRLTVV.

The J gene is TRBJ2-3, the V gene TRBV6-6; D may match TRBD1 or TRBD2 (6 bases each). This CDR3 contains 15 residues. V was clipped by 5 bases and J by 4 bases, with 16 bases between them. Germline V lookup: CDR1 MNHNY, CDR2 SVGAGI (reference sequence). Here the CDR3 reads CASSKEQGGADTQYF. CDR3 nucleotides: TGTGCCAGCAGTAAAGAACAGGGAGGCGCAGATACGCAGTATTTT.

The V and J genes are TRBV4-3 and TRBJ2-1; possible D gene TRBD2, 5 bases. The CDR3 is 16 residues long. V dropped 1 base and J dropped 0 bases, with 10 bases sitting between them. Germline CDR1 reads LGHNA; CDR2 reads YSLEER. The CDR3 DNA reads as TGCGCCAGCAGCCAAGTTGCTGGGAGCTCCTACAATGAGCAGTTCTTC. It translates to CASSQVAGSSYNEQFF.

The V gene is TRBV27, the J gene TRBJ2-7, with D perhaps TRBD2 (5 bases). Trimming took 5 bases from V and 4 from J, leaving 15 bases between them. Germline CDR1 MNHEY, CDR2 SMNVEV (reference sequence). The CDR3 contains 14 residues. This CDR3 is CASSPAVGGYEQYF. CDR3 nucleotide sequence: TGTGCCAGCAGTCCAGCGGTCGGTGGATACGAGCAGTACTTC.

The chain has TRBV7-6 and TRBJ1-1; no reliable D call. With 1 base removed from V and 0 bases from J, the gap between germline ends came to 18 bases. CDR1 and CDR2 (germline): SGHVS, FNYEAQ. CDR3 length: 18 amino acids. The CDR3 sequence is CASSLVPLSPAVNTEAFF. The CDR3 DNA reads TGTGCCAGCAGCTTAGTTCCCCTCAGCCCGGCGGTGAACACTGAAGCTTTCTTT.

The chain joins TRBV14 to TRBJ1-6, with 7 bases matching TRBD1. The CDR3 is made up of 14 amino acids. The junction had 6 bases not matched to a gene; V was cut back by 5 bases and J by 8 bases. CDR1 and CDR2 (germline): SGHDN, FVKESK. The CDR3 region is CASSERQGYSPLHF. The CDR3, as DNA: TGTGCCAGCAGCGAACGACAGGGCTATTCACCCCTCCACTTT.

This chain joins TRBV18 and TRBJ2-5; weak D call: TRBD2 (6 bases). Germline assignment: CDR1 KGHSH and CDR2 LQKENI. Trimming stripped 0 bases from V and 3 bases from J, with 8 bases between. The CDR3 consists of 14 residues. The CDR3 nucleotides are TGTGCCAGCTCACCACCGTGGGGGGAAGAGACCCAGTACTTC. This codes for CASSPPWGEETQYF.

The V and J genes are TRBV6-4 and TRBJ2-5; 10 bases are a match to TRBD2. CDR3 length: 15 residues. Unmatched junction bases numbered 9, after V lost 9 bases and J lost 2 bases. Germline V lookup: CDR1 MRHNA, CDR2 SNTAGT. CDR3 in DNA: TGTGCCAGGCAGATAGCGGGGGGCAGACAAGAGACCCAGTACTTC. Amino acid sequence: CARQIAGGRQETQYF.

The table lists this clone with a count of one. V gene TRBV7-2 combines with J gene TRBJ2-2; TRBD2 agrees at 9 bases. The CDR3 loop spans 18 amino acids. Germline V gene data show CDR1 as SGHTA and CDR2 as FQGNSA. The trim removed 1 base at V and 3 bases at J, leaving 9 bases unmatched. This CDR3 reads CASSLGASGEGYTGELFF. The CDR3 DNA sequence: TGTGCCAGCAGCTTAGGGGCTAGCGGGGAAGGGTACACCGGGGAGCTGTTTTTT.

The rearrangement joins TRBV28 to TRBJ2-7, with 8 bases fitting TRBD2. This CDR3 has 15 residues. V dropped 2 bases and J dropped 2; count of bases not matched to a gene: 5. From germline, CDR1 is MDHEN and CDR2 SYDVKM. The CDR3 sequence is CASSLPPGGTYEQYF. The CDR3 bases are TGTGCCAGCAGTTTACCCCCGGGAGGGACCTACGAGCAGTACTTC.

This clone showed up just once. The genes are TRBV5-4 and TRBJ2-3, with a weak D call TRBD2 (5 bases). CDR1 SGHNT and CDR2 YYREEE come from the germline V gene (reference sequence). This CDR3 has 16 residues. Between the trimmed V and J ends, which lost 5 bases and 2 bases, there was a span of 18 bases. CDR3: CASSSPGIIATDTQYF. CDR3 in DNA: TGTGCCAGCAGTTCGCCGGGAATAATAGCCACAGATACGCAGTATTTT.

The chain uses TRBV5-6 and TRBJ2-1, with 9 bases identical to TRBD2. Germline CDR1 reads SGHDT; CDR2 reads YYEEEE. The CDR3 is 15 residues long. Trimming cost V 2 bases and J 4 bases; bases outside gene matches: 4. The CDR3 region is CASSFSGGNYNEQFF. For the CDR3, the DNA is TGTGCCAGCAGCTTTAGCGGGGGAAATTACAATGAGCAGTTCTTC.

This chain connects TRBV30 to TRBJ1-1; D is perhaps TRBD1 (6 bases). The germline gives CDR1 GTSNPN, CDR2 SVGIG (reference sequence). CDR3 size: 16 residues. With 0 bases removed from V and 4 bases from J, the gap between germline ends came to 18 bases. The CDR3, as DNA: TGTGCCTGGAGTGTACAGGGCTGGGGGGGGAGCACTGAAGCTTTCTTT. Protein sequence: CAWSVQGWGGSTEAFF.

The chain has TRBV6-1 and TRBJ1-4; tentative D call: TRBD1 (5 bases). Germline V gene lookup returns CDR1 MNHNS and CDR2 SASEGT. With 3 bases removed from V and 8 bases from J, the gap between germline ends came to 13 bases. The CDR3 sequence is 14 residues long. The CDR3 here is CASSDGAGWEKLFF. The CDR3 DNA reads TGTGCCAGCAGTGATGGGGCGGGGTGGGAAAAACTGTTTTTT.

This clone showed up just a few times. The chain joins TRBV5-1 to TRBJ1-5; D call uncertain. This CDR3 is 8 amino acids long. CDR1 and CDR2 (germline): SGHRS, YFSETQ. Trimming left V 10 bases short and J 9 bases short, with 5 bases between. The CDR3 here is CAGRPQHF. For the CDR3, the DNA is TGCGCCGGCCGGCCCCAGCATTTT.

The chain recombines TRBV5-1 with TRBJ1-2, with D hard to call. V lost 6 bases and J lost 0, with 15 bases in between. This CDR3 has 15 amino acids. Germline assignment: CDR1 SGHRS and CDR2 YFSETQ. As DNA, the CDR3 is TGCGCCAGCAAGACCCGTGTCAGTACTAACTATGGCTACACCTTC. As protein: CASKTRVSTNYGYTF.